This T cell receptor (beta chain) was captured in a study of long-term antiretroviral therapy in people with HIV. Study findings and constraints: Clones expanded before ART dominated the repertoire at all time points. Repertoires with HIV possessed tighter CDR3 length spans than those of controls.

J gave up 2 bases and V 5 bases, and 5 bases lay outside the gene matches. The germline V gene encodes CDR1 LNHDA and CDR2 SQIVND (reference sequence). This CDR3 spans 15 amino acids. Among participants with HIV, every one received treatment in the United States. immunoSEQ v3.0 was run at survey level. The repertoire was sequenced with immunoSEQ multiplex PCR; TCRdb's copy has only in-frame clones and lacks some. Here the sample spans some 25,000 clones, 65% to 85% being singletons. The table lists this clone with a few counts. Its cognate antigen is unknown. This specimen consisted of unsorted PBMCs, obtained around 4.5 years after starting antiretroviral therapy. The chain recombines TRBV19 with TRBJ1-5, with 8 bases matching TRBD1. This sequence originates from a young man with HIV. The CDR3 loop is CASSPGQGGNQPQHF. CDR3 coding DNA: TGTGCCAGTAGTCCAGGACAGGGTGGCAATCAGCCCCAGCATTTT.